The clone carrying this T cell receptor beta chain was seen a handful of times. The sample originates from a study of blood T cells in healthy people across ages. Germline CDR1 is SGHTA and CDR2 is FQGNSA. The CDR3 consists of 15 residues. The V gene end was trimmed by 1 base and the J gene end by 4 bases; junction bases not matched to a gene: 5. PCR was performed a second time for about 6 to 11 cycles using a sample-barcoded 5' primer and a J-beta primer mix. From the 5' RACE reads, TCRdb called clonotypes with MiXCR, one entry per CDR3 protein. The table shows about a million distinct CDR3 sequences, with roughly 51% occurring only once.

The source material was blood. This clonotype originated in a woman aged 60-75 years in good health. The rearrangement joins TRBV7-2 to TRBJ2-5; 8 bases agree with TRBD2. The CDR3 DNA sequence: TGTGCCAGCAGCTTAGAGGGACTAGTCCGAGAGACCCAGTACTTC. As protein: CASSLEGLVRETQYF.